The clone carrying this T cell receptor beta chain was found once. V was clipped by 3 bases and J by 6 bases, with 18 bases between them. The CDR3 runs 15 residues. The germline V gene has CDR1 GTSNPN and CDR2 SVGIG (reference sequence). The sample belongs to a study of shared clonotypes between healthy human individuals. The assay was immunoSEQ multiplex PCR, and TCRdb's table has in-frame clones only and misses some. Altogether under 2,500,000 clones are present, approximately 96% being singletons, with the ten largest covering roughly 0.13%. The specimen was naive CD4+ T cells sorted from blood. Subset reported: CD45RA+ positively selected. The rearrangement joins TRBV30 to TRBJ2-4; D is possibly TRBD1 or TRBD2 (6 bases each). This TCR was recovered from a man aged 18 to 29 in good health. CDR3 sequence (DNA): TGTGCCTGGAGCTCCTGGGGGGCAGGTTTAAACATTCAGTACTTC. The encoded protein is CAWSSWGAGLNIQYF.